These 14 T cell receptor beta chains share one sample of origin, sequenced in a study of identical twins listed by TCRdb under 2016. The method was 5' RACE. Sequencing took place on an Illumina HiSeq 2000. TCRdb's own reprocessing of the public reads used fastp at Q25 and MiXCR and kept productive beta chains. Every entry covers one CDR3 protein and lists the most common genes and DNA from its rows. In all, the sample holds approximately 530,000 distinct CDR3 sequences, and around 20% of those were seen once. Of the sample, about 0.48% falls within the top ten clones. The same specimen was also included in a second study, on yellow fever vaccine responses in identical twins.

What was sequenced was CD4+ T cells sorted from blood. The receptors stem from a woman aged 18-29 years in good health.

This chain links TRBV7-2 with TRBJ2-7; D might be TRBD2 (6 bases). Between the trimmed V and J ends, which lost 5 bases and 2 bases, there was a span of 16 bases. This CDR3 is built from 15 residues. CDR1 is SGHTA, CDR2 FQGNSA, per germline. The chain's CDR3 is CASSPTGGLAYEQYF. The CDR3 DNA is TGTGCCAGCAGCCCGACCGGGGGACTGGCCTACGAGCAGTACTTC.

This clonotype showed up just a few times. J is TRBJ2-7 and V is TRBV10-2; no clear D. V gave up 7 bases and J gave up 6 bases, with 16 bases separating them. The CDR3 sequence is 13 residues long. CDR1 and CDR2 from the germline V gene are WSHSY and SAAADI. The CDR3 protein is CASTESTFLEQYV. The CDR3 coding sequence is TGCGCCAGCACCGAATCGACTTTCCTCGAGCAGTACGTC.

This clonotype has only a few counts. This chain connects TRBV4-1 to TRBJ1-1, with D unresolved. The V gene's germline CDR1 is MGHRA and CDR2 YSYEKL. The V gene lost 3 bases and the J gene lost 1 base, with 12 bases spanning the gap. This CDR3 region has 15 residues. The CDR3 sequence: CASSQDVGGNTEAFF. The CDR3 DNA reads as TGCGCCAGCAGCCAGGACGTAGGAGGGAACACTGAAGCTTTCTTT.

This clonotype was counted only a few times. The rearrangement uses TRBV18 and TRBJ2-7; D is possibly TRBD1 (5 bases). The CDR3 extends over 15 amino acids. Trimming took off 9 bases at V and 4 bases at J, with 22 bases between the two ends. The V gene's germline CDR1 is KGHSH and CDR2 LQKENI. CDR3 coding DNA: TGTGCCAGTACCCCGGGTAGTGGGGCTTATTACGAGCAGTACTTC. This sequence encodes CASTPGSGAYYEQYF. Full variable domain (outside the CDR3, taken from reference TRBV18 and TRBJ2-7): NAGVMQNPRHLVRRRGQEARLRCSPMKGHSHVYWYRQLPEEGLKFMVYLQKENIIDESGMPKERFSAEFPKEGPSILRIQQVVRGDSAAYFCASTPGSGAYYEQYFGPGTRLTVT.

This rearrangement joins TRBV9 to TRBJ2-1, with a tentative D call TRBD2 (5 bases). The germline CDR1 and CDR2 sequences are SGDLS and YYNGEE. V lost 0 bases to trimming and J lost 6 bases, with 13 bases between them. This CDR3 has 15 amino acids. The DNA of the CDR3 is TGTGCCAGCAGCGTAGGAAGGGAGCCAGTCAATGAGCAGTTCTTC. Protein: CASSVGREPVNEQFF. Supplemented by reference TRBV9 and TRBJ2-1, the full variable domain reads DSGVTQTPKHLITATGQRVTLRCSPRSGDLSVYWYQQSLDQGLQFLIQYYNGEERAKGNILERFSAQQFPDLHSELNLSSLELGDSALYFCASSVGREPVNEQFFGPGTRLTVL.

This clonotype has more than one count but fewer than ten. The J gene is TRBJ2-2, the V gene TRBV6-1, with D uncertain. This CDR3 has 14 amino acids. In germline, CDR1 is MNHNS, CDR2 SASEGT. Trimming removed 5 bases at V and 5 bases at J, with 12 bases between. The CDR3 DNA reads as TGTGCCAGCAGTCCTAGTCCCGGTACCGGGGAGCTGTTTTTT. Translation gives CASSPSPGTGELFF.

This clonotype appeared a few times. The chain links TRBV7-3 to TRBJ1-2, with TRBD1 identical over 9 bases. The CDR3 has 13 residues. Germline V gene lookup returns CDR1 SGHTA and CDR2 FQGTGA. J was trimmed by 8 bases and V by 2 bases; bases with no gene match: 3. The CDR3 reads CASSLPDRGGYTF. The CDR3, as DNA: TGTGCCAGCAGCTTACCGGACAGGGGCGGCTACACCTTC.

There are a few counts of this clonotype. The V call is TRBV20-1, the J call TRBJ2-7, with 9 bases matching TRBD2. Trimming took 3 bases from V and 7 from J; bases not matched to a gene: 16. CDR1 and CDR2 from the germline V gene are DFQATT and SNEGSKA (reference sequence). This CDR3 comprises 16 residues. The CDR3 loop reads CSASPVGVAGVGEQYF. CDR3 DNA: TGCAGTGCTAGTCCCGTCGGGGTAGCGGGAGTGGGTGAGCAGTACTTC.

This clonotype was detected only a few times. CDR3 bases: TGTGCCACCAGTGATTTGTTGTCCCCAGGGGGCAATACCGGGGAGCTGTTTTTT. Protein sequence: CATSDLLSPGGNTGELFF. The chain employs TRBV24-1 and TRBJ2-2; 8 nucleotides match TRBD1. The germline gives CDR1 KGHDR, CDR2 SFDVKD. The CDR3 is 18 amino acids. Trimming removed 0 bases from V and 5 bases from J; junction bases left unmatched: 10.

The genes are TRBV5-1 and TRBJ2-1, with 12 bases lining up with TRBD2. This CDR3 contains 16 residues. V lost 4 bases to trimming and J lost 10 bases; unmatched junction nucleotides: 12. CDR1 and CDR2 from the germline V gene are SGHRS and YFSETQ. The CDR3 reads CASSLLAGGPGEEQFF. The CDR3 nucleotides are TGCGCCAGCAGCCTCCTAGCGGGAGGGCCTGGGGAGGAGCAGTTCTTC.

This clonotype was found many times. This sequence joins TRBV5-1 and TRBJ1-2; 10 nucleotides match TRBD1. The CDR3 is made up of 15 amino acids. V gave up 7 bases and J gave up 4 bases; unmatched junction bases: 10. Per the germline V gene, CDR1 is SGHRS and CDR2 is YFSETQ. This CDR3 is CASSSGTGASYGYTF. CDR3 nucleotides: TGCGCCAGCTCTTCCGGGACAGGGGCTTCCTATGGCTACACCTTC.

This clonotype was found a few times. The genes are TRBV5-6 and TRBJ2-3; tentatively, D is TRBD2 (6 bases). The germline V gene has CDR1 SGHDT and CDR2 YYEEEE. V shed 3 bases and J shed 3 bases, with 14 bases lying between them. The CDR3 totals 15 residues. The DNA for the CDR3 is TGTGCCAGCAGCTCCGGGACTGGTTTGACAGATACGCAGTATTTT. This sequence encodes CASSSGTGLTDTQYF.

This clonotype was detected only a few times. The chain recombines TRBV29-1 with TRBJ2-1; D not certain. The CDR3 totals 11 residues. The V gene's germline CDR1 is SQVTM and CDR2 ANQGSEA. The V gene lost 4 bases and the J gene lost 5 bases, with 6 bases spanning the gap. DNA of the CDR3: TGCAGCGTTGTGCCGGACAATGAGCAGTTCTTC. It specifies CSVVPDNEQFF.

This clonotype was observed a handful of times. V gene TRBV10-3 combines with J gene TRBJ2-7, with 11 nucleotides matching TRBD2. Trimming cost V 8 bases and J 4 bases; bases outside gene matches: 10. The CDR3 extends over 15 amino acids. Germline V lookup: CDR1 ENHRY, CDR2 SYGVKD. In DNA form, the CDR3 reads TGTGCCATCGCCTCGGCTAGCGGGAGGCTATACGAGCAGTACTTC. This codes for CAIASASGRLYEQYF.